The 32 T cell receptor beta chains below all came from one sample that was sequenced in a study of molecular identifiers for immune sequencing clone quantification. TCRdb re-derived calls from the PCR reads in MiXCR, one entry per CDR3 protein. This repertoire shows 300,000 to 400,000 distinct CDR3 sequences, over 20% found once; its top ten account for around 0.76%. The specimen sequenced was naive CD8+ T cells from blood, with Jurkat cell RNA spiked in. Subset reported: FACS-sorted CD8+CD4-CCR7+CD45RA+ naive T cells. The receptors were sampled from a human donor in good health. Some libraries in this study had Jurkat cell RNA spiked in.

With regard to this clonotype: It may be a read error: a sequence one base away is much more abundant. The V call is TRBV12-3 or TRBV12-4, the J call TRBJ2-3; D might be TRBD2 (6 bases). This CDR3 region has 16 residues. V was trimmed by 3 bases and J by 6 bases, leaving 19 bases between them. This CDR3 is CASSLLGDAGRDTQYF. The DNA for the CDR3 is TGTGCCAGCAGTTTGTTGGGCGACGCTGGGAGGGATACGCAGTATTTT.

The table lists this clonotype with many counts. The J gene is TRBJ1-1, the V gene TRBV7-9; D not resolved. This CDR3 region has 10 residues. The V end lost 5 bases, the J end lost 8 bases, and 6 bases lay between the germline ends. The germline gives CDR1 SEHNR, CDR2 FQNEAQ (reference sequence). CDR3 amino acids: CASSPREAFF. The CDR3 DNA is TGTGCCAGCAGCCCCCGGGAAGCTTTCTTT.

The table lists this clonotype with many counts. The chain joins TRBV20-1 to TRBJ1-5; the match to TRBD1 covers 7 bases. V was clipped by 1 base and J by 5 bases; unmatched bases: 2. CDR1 DFQATT and CDR2 SNEGSKA come from the germline V gene (reference sequence). This CDR3 contains 13 residues. CDR3 sequence reads: CSARGQGYQPQHF. The CDR3 region has the DNA TGCAGTGCTAGAGGACAGGGATATCAGCCCCAGCATTTT.

In its sample, this clonotype was seen many times. The chain combines TRBV7-2 with TRBJ2-7; TRBD1 agrees at 8 bases. From germline, CDR1 is SGHTA and CDR2 FQGNSA. CDR3 length equals 16 residues. With V trimmed by 1 base and J by 3 bases, 8 bases remained unmatched. The CDR3 nucleotides are TGTGCCAGCAGCTTAGATCCCGGGACAGGAAACTACGAGCAGTACTTC. Protein product: CASSLDPGTGNYEQYF.

A few counts support this clonotype. The chain carries TRBV29-1 and TRBJ2-1; no clear D. The CDR3 contains 10 residues. Germline CDR1 SQVTM, CDR2 ANQGSEA. V lost 6 bases and J lost 4, with 4 bases in between. CDR3 DNA sequence: TGCAGCGTAATTTACAATGAGCAGTTCTTC. Translation gives CSVIYNEQFF.

This clonotype was recorded only once. This sequence joins TRBV5-1 and TRBJ2-7; D unclear. Trimming stripped 0 bases from V and 6 bases from J, with 7 bases between. The CDR3 is 12 amino acids. Per the germline V gene, CDR1 is SGHRS and CDR2 is YFSETQ. The CDR3 loop is CASSLDSCEQYF. The CDR3 nucleotides read TGCGCCAGCAGCTTGGATAGCTGCGAGCAGTACTTC.

The V gene is TRBV6-6, the J gene TRBJ2-3; D gene uncertain. Germline CDR1 is MNHNY and CDR2 is SVGAGI (reference sequence). Between the trimmed V and J ends, which lost 7 bases and 0 bases, there was a span of 20 bases. This CDR3 comprises 17 residues. The CDR3 DNA reads TGTGCCAGCACCCAGTTAGTTACAGAACCTAGCACAGATACGCAGTATTTT. Translation: CASTQLVTEPSTDTQYF.

The V gene is TRBV6-2 or TRBV6-3, the J gene TRBJ1-2; unclear D gene. The germline CDR1 and CDR2 sequences are MNHEY and SVGEGT. V was trimmed by 0 bases and J by 3 bases, leaving 14 bases between them. This CDR3 has 16 amino acids. CDR3 amino acids: CASSYSPRFDDYGYTF. CDR3 nucleotide sequence: TGTGCCAGCAGTTACTCACCCAGGTTCGACGACTATGGCTACACCTTC.

As regards this clonotype: A much larger clone differs from this one at a single base, so this may be a read error. The chain joins TRBV28 to TRBJ2-7; the D gene is possibly TRBD2 (6 bases). Germline CDR1 and CDR2: MDHEN and SYDVKM. V gave up 5 bases and J gave up 11 bases, with 22 bases separating them. This CDR3 is built from 14 residues. The CDR3 spells CASSTPRESRREYF. In DNA form, the CDR3 reads TGTGCCAGCAGTACCCCCCGGGAGTCTCGGCGGGAGTACTTC. The full variable domain, in which reference TRBV28 and TRBJ2-7 provide the parts outside the CDR3, is DVKVTQSSRYLVKRTGEKVFLECVQDMDHENMFWYRQDPGLGLRLIYFSYDVKMKEKGDIPEGYSVSREKKERFSLILESASTNQTSMYLCASSTPRESRREYFGPGTRLTVT.

Of note for this clonotype: It is likely a read error, because the conserved phenylalanine at the end of the CDR3 is missing. The rearrangement uses TRBV20-1 and TRBJ1-1; D possibly corresponds to TRBD1 (5 bases). From germline, CDR1 is DFQATT and CDR2 SNEGSKA (reference sequence). The CDR3 extends over 13 amino acids. With 3 bases removed from V and 1 base from J, the gap between germline ends came to 9 bases. DNA of the CDR3: TGCAGTGCTAGTTGGGACGGGAACACTGAAGCTTTCTAT. Translation gives CSASWDGNTEAFY.

A few counts support this clonotype. J is TRBJ2-3 and V is TRBV12-3 or TRBV12-4; possible D gene TRBD2, 6 bases. The CDR3 contains 15 residues. V shed 3 bases and J shed 2 bases, with 12 bases lying between them. The CDR3 loop is CASSFFGRITDTQYF. The CDR3 region has the DNA TGTGCCAGCAGTTTCTTTGGGAGGATCACAGATACGCAGTATTTT.

This clonotype has only a few counts. The chain combines TRBV30 with TRBJ1-1; possibly TRBD1 for D (5 bases). V gave up 5 bases and J gave up 0 bases, with 13 bases separating them. CDR3 size: 14 residues. Germline CDR1 GTSNPN, CDR2 SVGIG (reference sequence). This CDR3 is CAWRETVMNTEAFF. The CDR3 DNA sequence: TGTGCCTGGCGGGAGACAGTAATGAACACTGAAGCTTTCTTT.

The chain combines TRBV6-2 or TRBV6-3 with TRBJ2-7; 8 bases are a match to TRBD1. Losses at the gene ends were 2 bases for V and 6 bases for J; bases not matched to a gene: 0. The CDR3 is 12 amino acids. Germline assignment: CDR1 MNHEY and CDR2 SVGEGT. CDR3 protein: CASSYDRGEQYF. CDR3 coding DNA: TGTGCCAGCAGTTACGACAGGGGCGAGCAGTACTTC.

This chain connects TRBV13 to TRBJ2-3; the match to TRBD2 covers 15 bases. The CDR3 contains 20 residues. With 4 bases clipped from V and 2 bases from J, the junction kept 13 bases outside the gene matches. Germline CDR1 and CDR2: PRHDT and FYEKMQ (reference sequence). CDR3 in amino acids: CASSSPFGTSGRPDTDTQYF. CDR3 nucleotides: TGTGCCAGCAGCTCACCTTTCGGGACTAGCGGGAGGCCCGACACAGATACGCAGTATTTT. The full variable domain, completed using reference TRBV13 and TRBJ2-3, is AAGVIQSPRHLIKEKRETATLKCYPIPRHDTVYWYQQGPGQDPQFLISFYEKMQSDKGSIPDRFSAQQFSDYHSELNMSSLELGDSALYFCASSSPFGTSGRPDTDTQYFGPGTRLTVL.

This clonotype showed up many times. The chain links TRBV27 to TRBJ1-1; 8 bases line up with TRBD1. The V segment lost 6 bases and the J segment 1 base; nucleotides outside the gene matches: 4. The CDR3 contains 14 residues. The germline V gene has CDR1 MNHEY and CDR2 SMNVEV (reference sequence). CDR3 sequence (DNA): TGTGCCAGCAGCTGGACAGGGAGGAACACTGAAGCTTTCTTT. It yields the protein CASSWTGRNTEAFF.

This clonotype was found many times. V gene TRBV19 combines with J gene TRBJ2-6; the D is unclear. Germline loops: CDR1 LNHDA, CDR2 SQIVND (reference sequence). The CDR3 runs to 17 residues. V lost 6 bases, J lost 0 bases, and 15 bases lay in between. The CDR3 loop reads CASSDTLGSSGANVLTF. The CDR3 bases are TGTGCCAGTAGCGACACTCTCGGATCCTCTGGGGCCAACGTCCTGACTTTC.

The genes are TRBV20-1 and TRBJ2-3; 8 bases match TRBD2. The length of the CDR3 is 17 residues. The germline CDR1 and CDR2 sequences are DFQATT and SNEGSKA (reference sequence). The V and J ends lost 5 bases and 0 bases, in that order; junction bases with no gene match: 13. CDR3 region: CSAQPPLLAGSTDTQYF. The CDR3 DNA follows: TGCAGTGCTCAACCCCCTTTATTAGCGGGAAGCACAGATACGCAGTATTTT.

This clonotype came up a few times. This chain uses TRBV20-1 with TRBJ2-1; 11 bases match TRBD2. Germline V gene lookup returns CDR1 DFQATT and CDR2 SNEGSKA (reference sequence). V was pared by 1 base and J by 5 bases, with 19 bases of the junction left unmatched. This CDR3 is built from 20 residues. The CDR3 DNA follows: TGCAGTGCTAGAGCTCCTAATGGGGTAGCGGGAGGGCGCAACCACAATGAGCAGTTCTTC. Its protein is CSARAPNGVAGGRNHNEQFF.

This clonotype was seen only a few times. The CDR3: CASTGQGIAPIYF. In nucleotides, the CDR3 is TGTGCCAGCACCGGACAGGGGATCGCCCCCATATATTTT. The chain has TRBV6-2 or TRBV6-3 and TRBJ1-3; 9 nucleotides agree with TRBD1. Germline V CDR1 and CDR2: MNHEY, SVGEGT. Trimming at V came to 7 bases and at J to 11 bases, leaving 9 bases not matched to a gene. The CDR3 is 13 residues long.

The chain is built from TRBV7-6 and TRBJ2-3, with D perhaps given as TRBD1 or TRBD2 (5 bases each). Germline CDR1 and CDR2: SGHVS and FNYEAQ. The germline V and J ends were trimmed by 5 bases and 1 base, with 10 bases remaining between them. The length of the CDR3 is 14 residues. The CDR3: CASSPRDGTDTQYF. The CDR3, as DNA: TGTGCCAGCAGCCCCCGGGACGGCACAGATACGCAGTATTTT.

There are many counts of this clonotype. J is TRBJ2-7 and V is TRBV13; the D is unclear. The germline CDR1 and CDR2 sequences are PRHDT and FYEKMQ (reference sequence). CDR3 size: 12 residues. V dropped 6 bases and J dropped 2 bases, with 8 bases sitting between them. CDR3 loop: CASSLRPYEQYF. CDR3 in DNA: TGTGCCAGCAGTTTAAGACCCTACGAGCAGTACTTC.

This clonotype was counted a few times. The V call is TRBV7-9, the J call TRBJ2-2, with TRBD1 matching over 8 bases. The J segment lost 6 bases and the V segment lost 2 bases, leaving 17 bases of the junction unmatched. Germline CDR1 is SEHNR and CDR2 is FQNEAQ (reference sequence). The CDR3 is made up of 19 amino acids. Here the CDR3 DNA reads TGTGCCAGCAGCTTATGGGGGACGACAGGGGCGCGCCTTCCCGGGGAGCTGTTTTTT. This translates into CASSLWGTTGARLPGELFF.

To note about this clonotype: The CDR3 end shows no conserved phenylalanine or tryptophan, and so a read error is likely. CDR3 DNA sequence: TGTGCCAGCAGCACGGAGAACTATGGCTACACCCTC. Encoded protein: CASSTENYGYTL. V is TRBV7-8 and J is TRBJ1-2; D call uncertain. This CDR3 contains 12 residues. Trimming removed 5 bases from V and 2 bases from J, with 6 bases in between. Germline assignment: CDR1 SGHVS and CDR2 FQNEAQ.

This clonotype has at least ten counts. Here the CDR3 reads CASSLSPGQAVNQPQHF. The CDR3 DNA is TGTGCCAGCAGTTTATCTCCAGGACAAGCAGTTAATCAGCCCCAGCATTTT. This rearrangement joins TRBV28 to TRBJ1-5; D may be TRBD1 (5 bases). This CDR3 is 17 amino acids long. CDR1 is MDHEN, CDR2 SYDVKM, per germline. With 1 base removed from V and 4 bases from J, the gap between germline ends came to 17 bases.

This clonotype was seen many times. The chain carries TRBV20-1 and TRBJ1-2; D call uncertain. This CDR3 is 16 amino acids long. Per germline, CDR1 DFQATT and CDR2 SNEGSKA (reference sequence). With 0 bases removed from V and 4 bases from J, the gap between germline ends came to 18 bases. In DNA form, the CDR3 reads TGCAGTGCTAGAGATCCCCCGGGCAGAAAATCCTATGGCTACACCTTC. It specifies CSARDPPGRKSYGYTF.

Points on this clonotype: A much more abundant neighbour one base away suggests this may be a read error. This chain joins TRBV28 and TRBJ2-7; unclear D gene. This CDR3 has 14 residues. Germline-derived CDR1 and CDR2 are MDHEN and SYDVKM. CDR3 amino acids: CASSPESGFYVQYF. CDR3 in DNA: TGTGCCAGCAGTCCGGAATCCGGGTTCTACGTGCAGTACTTC.

This clonotype was seen ten or more times. The rearrangement uses TRBV6-6 and TRBJ2-3, with TRBD2 matching 9 bases. The CDR3 covers 17 residues. Germline V gene sequence: CDR1 MNHNY, CDR2 SVGAGI (reference sequence). Trimming at V came to 0 bases and at J to 0 bases, leaving 4 bases not matched to a gene. CDR3 bases: TGTGCCAGCAGTTACTCCGGACTAGCGACTAGCACAGATACGCAGTATTTT. Translated: CASSYSGLATSTDTQYF.

This clonotype was seen only a few times. The chain is built from TRBV6-5 and TRBJ2-3; D gene uncertain. This CDR3 spans 14 amino acids. Germline values: CDR1 MNHEY, CDR2 SVGAGI. Trimming removed 5 bases at V and 2 bases at J, with 11 bases between. This CDR3 reads CASSICRPTDTQYF. The CDR3, as DNA: TGTGCCAGCAGTATTTGCAGACCCACAGATACGCAGTATTTT.

The rearrangement uses TRBV7-2 and TRBJ2-7; D is undetermined. The CDR3 runs to 14 residues. The V gene's germline CDR1 is SGHTA and CDR2 FQGNSA. The V gene lost 1 base and the J gene lost 3 bases, with 10 bases spanning the gap. The CDR3 sequence is CASSLVVLNYEQYF. In nucleotides, the CDR3 is TGTGCCAGCAGCTTAGTTGTACTAAACTACGAGCAGTACTTC.

This clonotype has more than one count but fewer than ten. The rearrangement links TRBV4-3 to TRBJ2-7; the D gene could be TRBD1 or TRBD2 (6 bases each). Germline CDR1 LGHNA, CDR2 YSLEER. The CDR3 consists of 14 residues. The V and J ends lost 1 base and 3 bases respectively, with 10 bases between them. The chain's CDR3 is CASSQGEGGYEQYF. The CDR3 region has the DNA TGCGCCAGCAGCCAAGGAGAGGGGGGCTACGAGCAGTACTTC.

This clonotype appeared a few times. The chain carries TRBV7-6 and TRBJ2-7, with TRBD2 as a possible D gene (6 bases). The CDR3 has 15 residues. The V end lost 1 base, the J end lost 3 bases, and 13 bases lay between the germline ends. CDR1 is SGHVS and CDR2 is FNYEAQ in the germline V gene. The CDR3 nucleotides read TGTGCCAGCAGCTTAGAAGGCCCTAGCGTCTACGAGCAGTACTTC. It codes for CASSLEGPSVYEQYF. Full variable domain (rest looked up from reference TRBV7-6 and TRBJ2-7): GAGVSQSPRYKVTKRGQDVALRCDPISGHVSLYWYRQALGQGPEFLTYFNYEAQQDKSGLPNDRFSAERPEGSISTLTIQRTEQRDSAMYRCASSLEGPSVYEQYFGPGTRLTVT.

This clonotype was seen ten or more times. J is TRBJ1-2 and V is TRBV27; possibly TRBD1 for D (5 bases). CDR1 and CDR2 (germline): MNHEY, SMNVEV (reference sequence). The CDR3 loop spans 14 amino acids. Trimming removed 6 bases from V and 1 base from J, with 12 bases in between. The CDR3 loop reads CASSRDGNNYGYTF. CDR3 DNA sequence: TGTGCCAGCAGCCGGGACGGAAATAACTATGGCTACACCTTC.